This T cell receptor (beta chain) came from a study of response to subunit inactivated influenza vaccine. Findings of the study overall: The authors offered the suggestion that each seasonal influenza vaccination recruits few new T cells.

TCRdb used MiXCR to reprocess the RT-PCR reads, holding one entry per CDR3 protein. Of roughly 570,000 distinct CDR3 sequences in the sample, roughly 13% were seen once. Comments on this clonotype: Antigen unknown.

Germline values: CDR1 GTSNPN, CDR2 SVGIG (reference sequence). With 3 bases removed from V and 3 bases from J, the gap between germline ends came to 11 bases. This CDR3 contains 13 residues. This material consisted of PBMCs from blood, taken about 6 weeks after vaccination. The receptor was isolated from a man in his fifties or sixties who received an inactivated influenza vaccine. The chain uses TRBV30 and TRBJ1-1; D ambiguous. CDR3 sequence (DNA): TGTGCCTGGAGCTTTACCCCCGACACTGAAGCTTTCTTT. This codes for CAWSFTPDTEAFF.